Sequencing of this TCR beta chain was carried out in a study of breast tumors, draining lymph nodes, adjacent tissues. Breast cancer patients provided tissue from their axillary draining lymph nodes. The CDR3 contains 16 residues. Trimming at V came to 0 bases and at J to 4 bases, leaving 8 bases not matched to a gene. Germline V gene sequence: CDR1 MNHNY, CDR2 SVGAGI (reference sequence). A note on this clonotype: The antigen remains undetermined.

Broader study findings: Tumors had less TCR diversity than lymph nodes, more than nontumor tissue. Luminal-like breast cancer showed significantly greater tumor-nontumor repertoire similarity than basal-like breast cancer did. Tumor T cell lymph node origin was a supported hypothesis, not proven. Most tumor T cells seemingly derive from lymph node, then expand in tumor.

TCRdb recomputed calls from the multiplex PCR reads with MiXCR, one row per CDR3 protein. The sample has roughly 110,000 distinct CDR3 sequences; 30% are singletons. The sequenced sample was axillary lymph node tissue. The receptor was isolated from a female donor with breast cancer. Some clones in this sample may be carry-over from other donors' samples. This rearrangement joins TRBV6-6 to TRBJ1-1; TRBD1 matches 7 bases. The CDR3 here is CASSYSITGVGTEAFF. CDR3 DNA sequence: TGTGCCAGCAGTTACTCAATTACAGGGGTAGGCACTGAAGCTTTCTTT.